This TCR beta chain was found in a study of cytomegalovirus exposure and HLA in healthy donors. The germline CDR1 and CDR2 sequences are LGHNA and YSLEER. V lost 0 bases and J 6 bases, leaving 8 bases between the germline ends. This CDR3 spans 13 amino acids. Both 60 Vbeta primers and 13 Jbeta primers went into the PCR. The assay was immunoSEQ multiplex PCR, and TCRdb's table has in-frame clones only and misses some. The profile shows approximately 110,000 clones, about 81% of them singletons. The sequenced material came from PBMCs. J is TRBJ1-2 and V is TRBV4-3; D is uncertain. The receptor was isolated from a woman between 25 and 40 years old in good health and CMV-seronegative. As DNA, the CDR3 is TGCGCCAGCAGCCAAGATTACGGAGATGGCTACACCTTC. Translated, it gives CASSQDYGDGYTF.